This T cell receptor (beta chain) was captured by sequencing in a study of shared clonotypes between healthy human individuals. Study results and limitations: Relative to memory subsets, naive subsets generally showed larger estimated richness. Among donors, sharing of clonotypes was expected to be affected by sequencing depth.

With regard to this clone: Antigen specificity is unknown.

The length of the CDR3 is 16 residues. The germline gives CDR1 SGHVS, CDR2 FNYEAQ. V gave up 5 bases and J gave up 9 bases; unmatched junction bases: 10. The input for sorted-subset replicate PCRs was 200 ng DNA, tens of thousands of T cell genomes. TCRdb's copy holds only in-frame clones and misses some; the assay was immunoSEQ multiplex PCR. The table shows approximately 1,000,000 clones, with approximately 80% occurring only once. This clonotype was obtained from a man younger than 35 in good health. Some clones in this sample may be carry-over from other donors' samples. The rearrangement uses TRBV7-6 and TRBJ2-1, with 13 bases matching TRBD2. The sequenced sample was memory CD4+ T cells from PBMCs. Subset indicated: CD45RA-negative fraction. The CDR3 coding sequence is TGTGCCAGCAGCACTCGGACTAGCGGGAGCGGCAGTGAGCAGTTCTTC. It translates to CASSTRTSGSGSEQFF.